This T cell receptor (beta chain) was captured by sequencing in a study of blood T cell repertoires in COVID-19. TCRdb's table, derived via immunoSEQ multiplex PCR, lists solely in-frame clones and lacks some. This sample has under 130,000 clones, with about four fifths found just once. Germline V lookup: CDR1 SQVTM, CDR2 ANQGSEA. The CDR3 covers 14 residues. J lost 0 bases, V lost 5 bases, and 6 bases had no gene match. The V and J genes are TRBV29-1 and TRBJ1-1; 7 bases map to TRBD1. This sequence was found in a human donor in a cohort sampled during active COVID-19. Sequencing was performed on peripheral blood. CDR3 region: CSVLGQLMNTEAFF. CDR3 DNA sequence: TGCAGCGTTTTGGGACAGCTCATGAACACTGAAGCTTTCTTT.